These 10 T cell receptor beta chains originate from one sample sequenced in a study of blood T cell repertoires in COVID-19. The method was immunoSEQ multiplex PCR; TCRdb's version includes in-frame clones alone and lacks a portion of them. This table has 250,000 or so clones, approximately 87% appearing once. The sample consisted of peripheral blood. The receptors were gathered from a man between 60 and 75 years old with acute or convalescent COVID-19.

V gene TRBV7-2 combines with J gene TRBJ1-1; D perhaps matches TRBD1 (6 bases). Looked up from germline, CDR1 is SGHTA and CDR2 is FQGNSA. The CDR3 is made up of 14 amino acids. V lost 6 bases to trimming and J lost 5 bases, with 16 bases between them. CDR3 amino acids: CASRGAGEGTEAFF. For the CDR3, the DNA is TGTGCCAGCAGGGGGGCCGGGGAAGGGACTGAAGCTTTCTTT.

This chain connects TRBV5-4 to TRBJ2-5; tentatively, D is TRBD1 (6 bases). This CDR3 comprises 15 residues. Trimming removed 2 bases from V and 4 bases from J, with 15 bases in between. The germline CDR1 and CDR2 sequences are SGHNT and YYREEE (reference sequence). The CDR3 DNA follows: TGTGCCAGCAGCTTTCCCGGGACAATCCCAGAGACCCAGTACTTC. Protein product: CASSFPGTIPETQYF.

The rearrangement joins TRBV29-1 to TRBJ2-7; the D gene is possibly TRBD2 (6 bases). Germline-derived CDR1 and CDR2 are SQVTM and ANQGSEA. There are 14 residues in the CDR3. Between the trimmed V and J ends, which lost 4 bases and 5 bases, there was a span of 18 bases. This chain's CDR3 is CSVVIWDGGDEQYF. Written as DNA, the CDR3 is TGCAGCGTTGTCATCTGGGACGGCGGGGACGAGCAGTACTTC.

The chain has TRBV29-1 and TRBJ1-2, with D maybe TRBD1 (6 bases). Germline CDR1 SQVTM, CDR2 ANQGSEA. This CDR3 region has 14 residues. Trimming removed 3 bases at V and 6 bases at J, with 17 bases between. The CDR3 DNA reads TGCAGCGTTGATCCTACAGGGCTCGGAGATGGCTACACCTTC. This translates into CSVDPTGLGDGYTF. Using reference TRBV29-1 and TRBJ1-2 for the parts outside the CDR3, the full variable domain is SAVISQKPSRDICQRGTSLTIQCQVDSQVTMMFWYRQQPGQSLTLIATANQGSEATYESGFVIDKFPISRPNLTFSTLTVSNMSPEDSSIYLCSVDPTGLGDGYTFGSGTRLTVV.

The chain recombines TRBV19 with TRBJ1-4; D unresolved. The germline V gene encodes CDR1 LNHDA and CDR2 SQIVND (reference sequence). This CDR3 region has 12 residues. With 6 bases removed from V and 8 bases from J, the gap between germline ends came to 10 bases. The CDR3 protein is CASSPRREKLFF. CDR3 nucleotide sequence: TGTGCCAGTAGCCCCAGGCGAGAAAAACTGTTTTTT. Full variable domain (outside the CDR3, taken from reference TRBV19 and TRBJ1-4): DGGITQSPKYLFRKEGQNVTLSCEQNLNHDAMYWYRQDPGQGLRLIYYSQIVNDFQKGDIAEGYSVSREKKESFPLTVTSAQKNPTAFYLCASSPRREKLFFGSGTQLSVL.

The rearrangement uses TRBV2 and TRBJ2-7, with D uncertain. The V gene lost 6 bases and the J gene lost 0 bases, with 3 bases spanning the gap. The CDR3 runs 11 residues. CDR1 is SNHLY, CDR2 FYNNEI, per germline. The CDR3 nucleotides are TGTGCCAGCAGCCTCTCCTACGAGCAGTACTTC. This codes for CASSLSYEQYF.

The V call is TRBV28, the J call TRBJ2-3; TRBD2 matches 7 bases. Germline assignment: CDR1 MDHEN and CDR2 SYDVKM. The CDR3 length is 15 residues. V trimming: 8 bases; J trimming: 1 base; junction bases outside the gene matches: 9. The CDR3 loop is CASLVAGLRTDTQYF. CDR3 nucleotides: TGTGCCAGCCTGGTAGCGGGCCTTCGCACAGATACGCAGTATTTT.

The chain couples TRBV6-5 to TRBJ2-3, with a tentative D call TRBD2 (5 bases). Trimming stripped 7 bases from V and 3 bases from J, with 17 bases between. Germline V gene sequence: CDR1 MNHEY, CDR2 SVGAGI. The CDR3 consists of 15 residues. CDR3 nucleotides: TGTGCCAGCACCTCCATCGCAGCGGCGACAGATACGCAGTATTTT. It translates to CASTSIAAATDTQYF.

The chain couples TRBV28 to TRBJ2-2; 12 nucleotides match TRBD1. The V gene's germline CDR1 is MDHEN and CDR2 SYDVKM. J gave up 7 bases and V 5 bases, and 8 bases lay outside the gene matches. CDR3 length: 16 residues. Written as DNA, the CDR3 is TGTGCCAGCAGTACCCCGGGACAGGGGGCTCTCGGGGAGCTGTTTTTT. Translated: CASSTPGQGALGELFF.

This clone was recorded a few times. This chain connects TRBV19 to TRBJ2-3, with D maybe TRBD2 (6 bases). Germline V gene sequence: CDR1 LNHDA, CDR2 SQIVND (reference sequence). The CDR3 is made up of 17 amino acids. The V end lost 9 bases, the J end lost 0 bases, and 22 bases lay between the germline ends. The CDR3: CASQLGGMNPSTDTQYF. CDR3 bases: TGTGCCAGCCAGCTGGGGGGAATGAATCCTAGCACAGATACGCAGTATTTT.